Listed here is a single TCR beta chain. Its antigen remains unidentified. Base qualities are not recorded, but no much larger clone differs from it by a single base. This record belongs to a study of OX40 agonist ivuxolimab in advanced cancers. For the wider study: The costimulatory receptor OX40 (CD134) was targeted by ivuxolimab, a fully human IgG2 agonistic monoclonal antibody. Of the roughly 50 dose-escalation patients, hepatocellular carcinoma was present in around 19, melanoma in roughly 15, renal cell carcinoma in 9 and head and neck cancer in 9. Peripheral TCRbeta sequencing aimed to test whether ivuxolimab altered TCR sequence diversity and caused clonal T-cell expansion. Patients were allowed to have had prior anti-PD-1, anti-PD-L1 or anti-CTLA-4 therapy, and approximately 40% of the dose-escalation patients had previously received checkpoint inhibitors. A male proportion of nearly 85% and a mean age of 60 years, ranging from roughly 23 to 79, were recorded for the dose-escalation cohort. The paper describes the monotherapy dose-escalation part (N ≈ 50 patients) of the phase I trial of ivuxolimab. Intravenous ivuxolimab was administered to patients every 2 weeks at six dose levels: 0.01, 0.1, 0.3, 1.5, 3 and 10 mg/kg. Partial responses were achieved by three dose-escalation patients, of whom one had hepatocellular carcinoma and two had cutaneous melanoma. Broad study findings and their caveats: In the 0.1-3.0 mg/kg groups, partial responders had among the lowest normalized peripheral clonal expansion, particularly in CD8+ T cells. Which antigens the clonally expanded peripheral T cells were specific for was not determined. On average, CD8+ T cells showed more expanded clones than CD4+ T cells after ivuxolimab. At doses of 0.1 to 3.0 mg/kg, clonal expansion of both CD4+ and CD8+ blood T cells was observed from baseline to week 6. Low levels of normalized T-cell clonal expansion were also seen in some patients who did not respond.

Deletion took 8 bases off V and 10 bases off J, with a span of 22 bases between the germline ends. The CDR3 runs 14 residues from the cysteine to the phenylalanine. The DNA shown is the 42-base CDR3, in frame from base 1. Via the germline V gene, CDR1 is MGHDK and CDR2 SYGVNS. Patients with a history of autoimmune disease or receiving systemic immunosuppression were excluded from the trial. Peripheral blood for TCR sequencing was drawn from every dose cohort at baseline, at cycle 4 day 1 and at cycle 7 day 1. The samples were taken from a phase I, first-in-human, multicenter, open-label dose-escalation trial of ivuxolimab. The trial enrolled adults with locally advanced or metastatic head and neck squamous cell, hepatocellular, melanoma or renal cell carcinoma. Before TCR sequencing, CD4+ T cells and CD8+ T cells from peripheral blood were sorted into separate populations. For sequencing of the TCRbeta CDR3 region, genomic DNA was extracted from the sorted cells. The immunoSEQ Assay was used to sequence the TCRbeta CDR3 regions. TCRdb's version of the immuneACCESS table is confined to in-frame rearrangements and falls short of the full clone set. An unresolved V gene accounts for under half of the shortfall where checked; the remainder is of unknown origin. Here the sample has 78,000 or so clones; about 90% occur a single time. The top ten hold 0.44% of the sample.

The TCR was taken from an adult with an advanced solid tumor such as melanoma, head and neck, liver or kidney cancer. This sample comprised CD4+ or CD8+ T cells sorted from blood, obtained in a trial of the OX40 agonist ivuxolimab. The V and J segments used are TRBV25-1 and TRBJ2-3; the D segment is perhaps TRBD1 or TRBD2, each sharing 6 matched bases. The DNA sequence is as follows: TGTGCCAGCGGGGGGACCATGACTCCAGGGGCGCAGTATTTT. Its translation is CASGGTMTPGAQYF.